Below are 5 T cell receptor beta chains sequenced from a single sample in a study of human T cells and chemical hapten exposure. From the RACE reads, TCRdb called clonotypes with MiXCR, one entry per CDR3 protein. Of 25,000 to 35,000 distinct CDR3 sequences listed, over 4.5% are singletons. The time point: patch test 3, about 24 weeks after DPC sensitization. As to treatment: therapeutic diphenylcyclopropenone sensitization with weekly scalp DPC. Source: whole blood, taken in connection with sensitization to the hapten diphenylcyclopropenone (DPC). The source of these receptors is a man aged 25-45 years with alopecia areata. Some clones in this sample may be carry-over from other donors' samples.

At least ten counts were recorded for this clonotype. The CDR3 spells CASSQFGRGTDTQYF. In nucleotides, the CDR3 is TGCGCCAGCAGCCAATTCGGGAGAGGCACAGATACGCAGTATTTT. The chain combines TRBV4-3 with TRBJ2-3; D may be TRBD2 (6 bases). V lost 2 bases to trimming and J lost 1 base, with 10 bases between them. The CDR3 sequence is 15 residues long. Germline V CDR1 and CDR2: LGHNA, YSLEER.

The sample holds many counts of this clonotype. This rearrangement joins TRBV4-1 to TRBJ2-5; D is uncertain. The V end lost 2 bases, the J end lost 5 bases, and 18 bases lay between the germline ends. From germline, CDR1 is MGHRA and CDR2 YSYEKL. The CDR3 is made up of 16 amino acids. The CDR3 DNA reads TGCGCCAGCAGCCAACCGGGCCCTTTGACGGGTGAGACCCAGTACTTC. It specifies CASSQPGPLTGETQYF.

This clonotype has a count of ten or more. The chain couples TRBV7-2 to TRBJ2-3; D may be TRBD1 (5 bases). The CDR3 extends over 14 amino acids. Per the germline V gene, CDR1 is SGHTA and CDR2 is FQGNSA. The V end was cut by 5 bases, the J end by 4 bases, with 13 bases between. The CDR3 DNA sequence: TGTGCCAGCAGCGCTCAGCAGGGTTCAGATACGCAGTATTTT. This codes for CASSAQQGSDTQYF.

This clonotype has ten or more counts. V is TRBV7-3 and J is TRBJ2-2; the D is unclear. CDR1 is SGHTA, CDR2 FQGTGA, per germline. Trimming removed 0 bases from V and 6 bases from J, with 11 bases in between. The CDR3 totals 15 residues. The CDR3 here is CASSLTGPKPGELFF. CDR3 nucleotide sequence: TGTGCCAGCAGCTTAACGGGCCCCAAACCCGGGGAGCTGTTTTTT.

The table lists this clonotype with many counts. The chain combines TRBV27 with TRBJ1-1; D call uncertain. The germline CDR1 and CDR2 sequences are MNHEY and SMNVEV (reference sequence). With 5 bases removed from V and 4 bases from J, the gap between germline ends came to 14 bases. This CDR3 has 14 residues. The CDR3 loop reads CASSSFPGFTEAFF. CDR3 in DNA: TGTGCCAGCAGTAGCTTTCCGGGGTTCACTGAAGCTTTCTTT.